This note documents a single T cell receptor beta chain sequence. CDR3 size: 14 residues. Germline V lookup: CDR1 MNHNS, CDR2 SASEGT. V was clipped by 7 bases and J by 6 bases, with 16 bases between them. From the PCR reads, TCRdb re-called clones with MiXCR. Among some 30,000 clones, roughly a fifth were seen once, and the ten largest hold 6.5% to 8%. The sample is drawn from a study of metastatic and nonmetastatic thyroid tumors. Study-wide background: Where malignant and benign thyroid patients were concerned, repertoires were compared across blood and tumor or nodule tissue.

No patient had received any treatment before thyroid surgery. Source material: blood. The receptor's source is a female donor with papillary thyroid cancer or a benign thyroid nodule (not recorded which). Some clones in this sample may be carry-over from other donors' samples. The chain recombines TRBV6-1 with TRBJ1-5, with D possibly TRBD1 on 6 matching bases. The CDR3, as DNA: TGTGCCAGCACCTCATCGGACAGAAGTCAGCCCCAGCATTTT. It codes for CASTSSDRSQPQHF.